One and the same sample provided the 2 T cell receptor beta chains below, sequenced in a study of T-cell memory formation after mild COVID-19. TCRdb passed the 5' RACE reads through MiXCR, listing each CDR3 protein once. The repertoire holds about 160,000 distinct CDR3 sequences, with roughly 31% as singletons. Input material: PBMCs or a T cell subset sorted from them (not recorded which). The receptors shown here come from an adult woman who had mild COVID-19 (a few samples of this study predate the infection). Cell type and time point are not known.

The chain recombines TRBV27 with TRBJ2-7; 9 bases agree with TRBD1. CDR3 length: 15 residues. Germline CDR1 MNHEY, CDR2 SMNVEV (reference sequence). Unmatched junction bases numbered 10, after V lost 4 bases and J lost 6 bases. The CDR3 protein is CASSSTQGAVVEQYF. DNA of the CDR3: TGTGCCAGCAGTTCGACACAGGGGGCGGTCGTCGAGCAGTACTTC.

Only a few counts were recorded for this clonotype. The chain uses TRBV4-3 and TRBJ2-1, with TRBD2 matching over 7 bases. Germline CDR1 LGHNA, CDR2 YSLEER. V gave up 0 bases and J gave up 4 bases; unmatched junction bases: 12. The CDR3 consists of 18 residues. In DNA form, the CDR3 reads TGCGCCAGCAGCCAAGAACGTCCCGGGAGGCTATCATACAATGAGCAGTTCTTC. It yields the protein CASSQERPGRLSYNEQFF.